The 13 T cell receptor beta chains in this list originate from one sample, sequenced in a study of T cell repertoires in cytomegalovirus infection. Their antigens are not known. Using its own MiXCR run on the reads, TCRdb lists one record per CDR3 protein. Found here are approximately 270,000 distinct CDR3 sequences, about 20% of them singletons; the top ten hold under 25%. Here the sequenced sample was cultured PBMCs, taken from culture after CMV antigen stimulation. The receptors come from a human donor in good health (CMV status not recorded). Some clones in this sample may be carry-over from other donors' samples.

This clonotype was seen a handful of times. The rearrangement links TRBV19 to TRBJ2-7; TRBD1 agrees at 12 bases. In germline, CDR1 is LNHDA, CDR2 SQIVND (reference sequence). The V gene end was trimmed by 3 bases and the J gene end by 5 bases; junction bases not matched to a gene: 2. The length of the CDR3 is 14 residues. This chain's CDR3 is CASSIGTGGNEQYF. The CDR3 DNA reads TGTGCCAGTAGTATTGGGACAGGGGGCAACGAGCAGTACTTC.

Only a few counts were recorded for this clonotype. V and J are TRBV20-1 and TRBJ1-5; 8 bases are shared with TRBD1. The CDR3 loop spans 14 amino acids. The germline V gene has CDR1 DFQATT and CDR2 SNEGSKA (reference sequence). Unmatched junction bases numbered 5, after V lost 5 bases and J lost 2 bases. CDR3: CSAPGQGGNQPQHF. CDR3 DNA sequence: TGCAGTGCTCCAGGACAGGGAGGCAATCAGCCCCAGCATTTT.

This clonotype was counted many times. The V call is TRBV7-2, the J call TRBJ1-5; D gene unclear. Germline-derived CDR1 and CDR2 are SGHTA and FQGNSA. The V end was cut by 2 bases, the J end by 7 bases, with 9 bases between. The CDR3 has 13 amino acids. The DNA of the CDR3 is TGTGCCAGCAGCTTATGGGTGGGCCAGCCCCAGCATTTT. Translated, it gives CASSLWVGQPQHF.

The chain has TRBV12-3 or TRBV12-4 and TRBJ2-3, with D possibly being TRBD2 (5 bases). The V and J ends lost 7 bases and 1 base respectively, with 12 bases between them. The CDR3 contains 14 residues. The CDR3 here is CASTSVGGTDTQYF. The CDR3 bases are TGTGCCAGCACCTCCGTGGGAGGCACAGATACGCAGTATTTT.

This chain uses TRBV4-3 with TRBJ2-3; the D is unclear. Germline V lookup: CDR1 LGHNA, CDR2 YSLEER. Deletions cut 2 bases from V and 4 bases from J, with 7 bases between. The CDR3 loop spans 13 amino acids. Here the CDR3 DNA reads TGCGCCAGCAGCCAAAGGCTAGCAGATACGCAGTATTTT. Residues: CASSQRLADTQYF.

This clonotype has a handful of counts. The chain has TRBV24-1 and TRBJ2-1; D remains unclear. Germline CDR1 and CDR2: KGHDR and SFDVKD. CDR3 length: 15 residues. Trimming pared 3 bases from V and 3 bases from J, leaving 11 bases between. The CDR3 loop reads CATSDRGVNYNEQFF. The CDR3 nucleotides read TGTGCCACCAGTGATCGTGGGGTTAACTACAATGAGCAGTTCTTC.

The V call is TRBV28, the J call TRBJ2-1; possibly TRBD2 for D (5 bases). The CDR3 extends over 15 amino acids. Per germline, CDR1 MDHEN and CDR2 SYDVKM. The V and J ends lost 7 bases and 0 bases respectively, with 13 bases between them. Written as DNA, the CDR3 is TGTGCCAGCATTTCTCAGCGGAGCTCCTACAATGAGCAGTTCTTC. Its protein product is CASISQRSSYNEQFF.

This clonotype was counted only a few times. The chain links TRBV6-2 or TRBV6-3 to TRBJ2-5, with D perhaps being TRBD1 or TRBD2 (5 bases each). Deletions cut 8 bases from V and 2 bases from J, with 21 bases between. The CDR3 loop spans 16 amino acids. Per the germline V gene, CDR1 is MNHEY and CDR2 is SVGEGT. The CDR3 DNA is TGTGCCAGCCGGCCCCCCTGGGGGTCGGAACAAGAGACCCAGTACTTC. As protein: CASRPPWGSEQETQYF.

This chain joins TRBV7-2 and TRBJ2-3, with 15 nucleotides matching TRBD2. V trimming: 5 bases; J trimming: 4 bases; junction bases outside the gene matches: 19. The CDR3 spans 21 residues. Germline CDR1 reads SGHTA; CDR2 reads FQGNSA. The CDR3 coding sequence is TGTGCCAGCAGCACCCCGGGAGGCAGAGGACTAGCGGGAGGGCGGGCAGATACGCAGTATTTT. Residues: CASSTPGGRGLAGGRADTQYF.

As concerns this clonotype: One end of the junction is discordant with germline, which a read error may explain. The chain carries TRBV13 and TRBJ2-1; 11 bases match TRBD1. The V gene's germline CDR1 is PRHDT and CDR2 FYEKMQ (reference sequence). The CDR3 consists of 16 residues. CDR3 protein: CASSARTGGAYNDQFF. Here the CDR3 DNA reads TGTGCCAGCAGCGCACGGACAGGGGGCGCCTACAATGATCAGTTCTTC.

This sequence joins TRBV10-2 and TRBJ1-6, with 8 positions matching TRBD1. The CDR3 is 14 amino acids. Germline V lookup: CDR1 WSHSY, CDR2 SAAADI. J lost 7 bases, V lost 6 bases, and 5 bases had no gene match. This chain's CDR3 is CASREQGENSPLHF. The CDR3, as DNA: TGCGCCAGCAGGGAACAGGGGGAGAATTCACCCCTCCACTTT.

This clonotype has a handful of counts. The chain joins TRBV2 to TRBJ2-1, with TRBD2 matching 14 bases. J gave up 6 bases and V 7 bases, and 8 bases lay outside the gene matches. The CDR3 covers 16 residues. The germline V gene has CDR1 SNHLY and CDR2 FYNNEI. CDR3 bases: TGTGCCAGCACCGGGACTAGCGGGAGTCGCGTCAATGAGCAGTTCTTC. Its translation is CASTGTSGSRVNEQFF.

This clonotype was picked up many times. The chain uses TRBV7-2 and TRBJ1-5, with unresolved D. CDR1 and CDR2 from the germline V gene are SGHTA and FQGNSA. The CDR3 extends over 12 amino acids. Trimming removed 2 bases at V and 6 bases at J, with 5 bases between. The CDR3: CASSLLSQPQHF. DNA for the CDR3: TGTGCCAGCAGCTTACTTAGTCAGCCCCAGCATTTT.